This is a list of T cell receptor beta chains from one sample in a study of radiation and T cells in renal cell carcinoma. Profiling relied on immunoSEQ multiplex PCR, and the TCRdb table lists in-frame clones only, not all of them. The sample comprises roughly 90,000 clones, just under 85% of which are singletons, and around 9.4% rests with the top ten. The specimen comprised blood, sampled from a patient whose treatment included radiotherapy and nephrectomy. Receptor source: a man aged 45-60 years with renal cell carcinoma. Each CDR3 is given with its conserved first and last residue. The D gene is left open where the match is weak. Size is omitted from some rows. Given values are once, few, many or a class for expanded clones.

clone_size d_call j_call cdr3_length v_call cdr3_aa cdr3_nt
once . TRBJ2-2 16 TRBV9 CASSVAGLINTGELFF TGTGCCAGCAGCGTAGCGGGCCTAATAAACACCGGGGAGCTGTTTTTT
. . TRBJ2-2 14 TRBV7-9 CASTFGTYTGELFF TGTGCCAGCACCTTCGGGACTTATACCGGGGAGCTGTTTTTT
. . TRBJ2-3 14 TRBV30 CAWSPQGSTDTQYF TGTGCCTGGAGTCCACAGGGTAGCACAGATACGCAGTATTTT
. . TRBJ1-4 14 TRBV2 CASSEPRDPLTRFF TGTGCCAGCAGTGAACCCCGGGACCCTCTGACCCGGTTTTTT
. TRBD2 TRBJ2-1 17 TRBV7-8 CASSPRAATSGGTREFF TGTGCCAGCAGCCCGCGGGCTGCGACTAGCGGGGGGACCCGAGAGTTCTTC
. . TRBJ2-2 13 TRBV5-1 CASPKSNTGELFF TGCGCCAGCCCCAAGTCAAACACCGGGGAGCTGTTTTTT
. TRBD1 TRBJ1-4 17 TRBV19 CASSDLGTGGQKEKLFF TGTGCCAGTAGTGACCTGGGCACAGGGGGCCAAAAGGAAAAACTGTTTTTT
. TRBD1 TRBJ2-2 15 TRBV19 CASSSDRDSTGELFF TGTGCCAGTAGTTCGGACAGGGATTCCACCGGGGAGCTGTTTTTT
. TRBD2 TRBJ2-3 16 TRBV28 CASSEWGGSHTDTQYF TGTGCCAGCTCTGAGTGGGGGGGGTCTCACACAGATACGCAGTATTTT
. . TRBJ2-3 14 TRBV11-3 CASSLGQGTDTQYF TGTGCCAGCAGCTTAGGACAGGGCACAGATACGCAGTATTTT
. . TRBJ1-3 14 TRBV10-3 CASSLIGLGNTIYF TGTGCCAGCAGTCTTATTGGTTTAGGGAACACCATATATTTT
. . TRBJ2-1 11 TRBV7-9 CASSRSGEQFF TGTGCCAGCAGCCGAAGCGGAGAGCAGTTCTTC
. . TRBJ2-2 15 TRBV7-3 CASSLTQIGTGELFF TGTGCCAGCAGCTTAACCCAGATCGGCACCGGGGAGCTGTTTTTT
. . TRBJ2-3 15 TRBV11-2 CASSLDHGSTDTQYF TGTGCCAGCAGCTTAGATCACGGGAGCACAGATACGCAGTATTTT
. TRBD1 TRBJ2-2 18 TRBV27 CASKPRGQGLEVAGELFF TGTGCCAGCAAACCGAGAGGACAGGGGTTAGAGGTAGCCGGGGAGCTGTTTTTT
. . TRBJ1-6 14 TRBV29-1 CSVRSPGQDSPLHF TGCAGCGTCAGGAGCCCAGGGCAGGATTCACCCCTCCACTTT
. . TRBJ2-7 16 TRBV4-3 CASSQDDGTATYEQYF TGCGCCAGCAGCCAAGATGACGGGACGGCGACCTACGAGCAGTACTTC
. TRBD2 TRBJ2-7 16 TRBV30 CAWRLGGGGPPYEQYF TGTGCCTGGAGACTCGGCGGCGGGGGGCCACCCTACGAGCAGTACTTC
. TRBD1 TRBJ1-2 14 TRBV18 CASSPRTGDDGYTF TGTGCCAGCTCACCACGGACAGGGGATGATGGCTACACCTTC
. TRBD2 TRBJ2-7 14 TRBV5-1 CASSSGLVGYEQYF TGCGCCAGCAGCTCGGGACTAGTGGGCTACGAGCAGTACTTC
. . TRBJ2-7 12 TRBV10-3 CAISLEAYEQYF TGTGCCATCAGTTTAGAGGCGTACGAGCAGTACTTC
. . TRBJ2-2 16 TRBV4-2 CASSQGTIPAPGELFF TGTGCCAGCAGCCAAGGGACTATCCCCGCCCCCGGGGAGCTGTTTTTT
. . TRBJ2-5 12 TRBV15 CATSWRGETQYF TGTGCCACCAGCTGGCGAGGCGAGACCCAGTACTTC
. . TRBJ1-2 15 TRBV27 CASSPAGRHSYGYTF TGTGCCAGCAGTCCCGCGGGACGGCACAGCTATGGCTACACCTTC
. . TRBJ2-5 14 TRBV5-1 CASSFGREQETQYF TGCGCCAGCAGCTTTGGCAGGGAGCAAGAGACCCAGTACTTC
once . TRBJ2-1 14 TRBV15 CATSSRPSGNEQFF TGTGCCACCAGCAGCCGACCGAGCGGCAATGAGCAGTTCTTC
few . TRBJ2-5 13 TRBV2 CASSVHSQETQYF TGTGCCAGCAGTGTGCACAGCCAAGAGACCCAGTACTTC
. TRBD2 TRBJ2-1 17 TRBV5-4 CASSLVRAGVSYNEQFF TGTGCCAGCAGCTTGGTCCGGGCGGGAGTCTCCTACAATGAGCAGTTCTTC
once . TRBJ2-1 15 TRBV27 CASSLGGGSYNEQFF TGTGCCAGCAGTTTAGGGGGCGGGAGCTACAATGAGCAGTTCTTC
. . TRBJ2-7 14 TRBV2 CASSEQGSGNEQYF TGTGCCAGCAGTGAACAGGGTTCTGGGAACGAGCAGTACTTC
. . TRBJ1-2 16 TRBV4-2 CASSQPGTVITYGYTF TGTGCCAGCAGCCAACCCGGAACGGTTATAACCTATGGCTACACCTTC
once TRBD2 TRBJ2-5 16 TRBV2 CASRVGLAGGSETQYF TGTGCCAGCAGAGTGGGGCTAGCGGGAGGGTCGGAGACCCAGTACTTC
. TRBD2 TRBJ2-1 15 TRBV6-6 CASSYHTSGSDEQFF TGTGCCAGCAGTTACCACACTAGCGGGAGTGATGAGCAGTTCTTC
once . TRBJ1-1 15 TRBV19 CASSIQGTSDTEAFF TGTGCCAGTAGTATTCAGGGGACAAGTGACACTGAAGCTTTCTTT
. TRBD1 TRBJ1-2 15 TRBV7-9 CASSQAYRGSYGYTF TGTGCCAGCAGCCAAGCCTACAGGGGATCCTATGGCTACACCTTC
. . TRBJ2-5 15 TRBV10-1 CASSGDRDQRETQYF TGCGCCAGCAGTGGGGACCGGGACCAGAGAGAGACCCAGTACTTC
. . TRBJ1-2 15 TRBV9 CASSVAEGPLSGYTF TGTGCCAGCAGCGTAGCGGAGGGGCCCTTAAGTGGCTACACCTTC
. . TRBJ2-3 13 TRBV6-1 CASSELGPDTQYF TGTGCCAGCAGTGAACTCGGGCCAGATACGCAGTATTTT
. . TRBJ1-1 12 TRBV7-9 CASRGGATEAFF TGTGCCAGTCGGGGGGGCGCCACTGAAGCTTTCTTT
. TRBD2 TRBJ2-3 17 TRBV15 CATSRTILAGGTDTQYF TGTGCCACCAGCAGGACTATACTAGCGGGAGGTACAGATACGCAGTATTTT
. . TRBJ2-1 15 TRBV25-1 CASSDLARFQHEQFF TGTGCCAGCAGTGATTTGGCTAGATTTCAGCATGAGCAGTTCTTC
. . TRBJ1-5 15 TRBV9 CASSVGGQGNQPQHF TGTGCCAGCAGCGTGGGGGGCCAGGGGAATCAGCCCCAGCATTTT
. TRBD2 TRBJ2-2 18 TRBV18 CASSPPQTSARRGGELFF TGTGCCAGCTCACCACCACAGACTAGCGCCCGTCGGGGCGGGGAGCTGTTTTTT
. TRBD1 TRBJ2-7 14 TRBV6-5 CASSDTGGIDEQYF TGTGCCAGCAGTGATACAGGGGGCATCGACGAGCAGTACTTC
. . TRBJ1-1 14 TRBV6-5 CASSPRWEDTEAFF TGTGCCAGCAGTCCTCGTTGGGAGGACACTGAAGCTTTCTTT
. TRBD1 TRBJ1-1 15 TRBV30 CAWSGQGGRNTEAFF TGTGCCTGGAGTGGACAGGGAGGAAGGAACACTGAAGCTTTCTTT
. . TRBJ2-3 15 TRBV15 CATTRQRSSTDTQYF TGTGCCACCACGAGACAGAGATCTAGCACAGATACGCAGTATTTT
. TRBD2 TRBJ2-5 14 TRBV27 CASSPAGVQETQYF TGTGCCAGCAGTCCCGCGGGGGTCCAAGAGACCCAGTACTTC
. TRBD2 TRBJ2-1 15 TRBV27 CASSSGTSGRGEQFF TGTGCCAGCAGTTCCGGGACTAGCGGGAGAGGCGAGCAGTTCTTC
. TRBD1 TRBJ2-5 15 TRBV5-1 CASSSGTGGEETQYF TGCGCCAGCAGCTCCGGGACAGGGGGCGAAGAGACCCAGTACTTC
. TRBD1 TRBJ1-4 15 TRBV18 CASSPPGQGGEKLFF TGTGCCAGCTCACCCCCCGGACAGGGCGGTGAAAAACTGTTTTTT
. . TRBJ1-2 16 TRBV15 CATSRPSNGLERGYTF TGTGCCACCAGCAGACCCTCCAACGGACTAGAGCGTGGCTACACCTTC
once . TRBJ1-1 15 TRBV6-1 CASSEWGRVDTEAFF TGTGCCAGCAGTGAATGGGGGAGGGTTGACACTGAAGCTTTCTTT
once . TRBJ2-7 13 TRBV5-4 CASSWVGSYEQYF TGTGCCAGCAGCTGGGTAGGGTCCTACGAGCAGTACTTC
. . TRBJ1-3 14 TRBV5-4 CASSLDKFQDTIYF TGTGCCAGCAGCCTTGACAAGTTCCAAGACACCATATATTTT